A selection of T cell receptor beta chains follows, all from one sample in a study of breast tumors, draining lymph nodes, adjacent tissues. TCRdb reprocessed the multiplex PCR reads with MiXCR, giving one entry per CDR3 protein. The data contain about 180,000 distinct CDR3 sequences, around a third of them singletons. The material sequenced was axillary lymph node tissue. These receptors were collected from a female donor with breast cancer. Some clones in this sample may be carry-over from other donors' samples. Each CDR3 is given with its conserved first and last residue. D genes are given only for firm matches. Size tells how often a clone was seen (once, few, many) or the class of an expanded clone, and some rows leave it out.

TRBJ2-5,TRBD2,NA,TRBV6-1,CASRISGGREETQYF,TGTGCCAGCAGGATTAGCGGGGGGAGGGAAGAGACCCAGTACTTC
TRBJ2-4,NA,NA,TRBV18,CASSTNRENIQYF,TGTGCCAGCTCCACGAATAGGGAAAACATTCAGTACTTC
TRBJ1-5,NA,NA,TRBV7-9,CASSRGIGKQPQHF,TGTGCCAGCAGCCGGGGGATAGGGAAACAGCCCCAGCATTTT
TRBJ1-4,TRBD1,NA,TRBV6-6,CASSHSSHRGEKLFF,TGTGCCAGCAGTCACTCGTCCCACAGGGGTGAAAAACTGTTTTTT
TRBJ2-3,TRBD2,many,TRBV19,CASSIGTRWDTQYF,TGTGCCAGTAGTATCGGGACTAGGTGGGATACGCAGTATTTT
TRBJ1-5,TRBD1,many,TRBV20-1,CSARTPGQNVYSNQPQHF,TGCAGTGCTCGAACCCCGGGACAGAACGTATATAGCAATCAGCCCCAGCATTTT
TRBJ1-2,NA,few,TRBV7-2,CASSIQPDGNYGYPF,TGTGCCAGCAGCATACAACCGGACGGCAACTATGGCTACCCCTTC
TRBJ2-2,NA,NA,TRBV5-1,CASSWVVGGELFF,TGCGCCAGCAGCTGGGTAGTAGGCGGGGAGCTGTTTTTT
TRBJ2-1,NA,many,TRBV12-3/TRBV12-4,CASSPLIRNEQFF,TGTGCCAGCAGCCCCCTTATTCGCAATGAGCAGTTCTTC
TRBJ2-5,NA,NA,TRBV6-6,CASSPHKGLRETQYF,TGTGCCAGCAGCCCACATAAGGGACTCAGAGAGACCCAGTACTTC
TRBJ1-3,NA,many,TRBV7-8,CASSSTLAISGNTIYF,TGTGCCAGCAGCTCGACCCTAGCAATCTCTGGAAACACCATATATTTT
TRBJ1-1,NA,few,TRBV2,CASSPIERNTEAFF,TGTGCCAGCAGCCCTATCGAGCGGAACACTGAAGCTTTCTTT
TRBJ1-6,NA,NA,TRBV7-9,CASSPRLGGDNSPLHF,TGTGCCAGCAGCCCACGGTTGGGTGGCGATAATTCACCCCTCCACTTT
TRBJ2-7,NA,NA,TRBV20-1,CSANTGAEQYFGPGVGAEQYF,NA
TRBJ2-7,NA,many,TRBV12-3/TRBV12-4,CASTPGGGNTYEQYF,TGTGCCAGCACACCCGGGGGCGGGAACACCTACGAGCAGTACTTC
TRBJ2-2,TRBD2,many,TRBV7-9,CASSLSGTNTGELFF,TGTGCCAGCAGCCTCAGCGGGACTAACACCGGGGAGCTGTTTTTT
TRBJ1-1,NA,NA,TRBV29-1,CSANQPEKTTEAFF,TGCAGCGCGAACCAACCCGAGAAGACCACTGAAGCTTTCTTT
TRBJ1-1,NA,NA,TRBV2,CASSVSDTEAFF,TGTGCCAGCAGTGTCAGTGACACTGAAGCTTTCTTT
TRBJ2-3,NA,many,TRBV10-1,CASSAGTSTDTQYF,TGCGCCAGCAGCGCTGGGACCAGCACAGATACGCAGTATTTT
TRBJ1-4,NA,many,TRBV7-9,CASSPGLLPEKLFF,TGTGCCAGCAGCCCAGGACTCCTTCCTGAAAAACTGTTTTTT
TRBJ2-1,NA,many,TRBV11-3,CASSLERAYELYNEQFF,TGTGCCAGCAGCTTAGAGAGGGCCTATGAATTATACAATGAGCAGTTCTTC
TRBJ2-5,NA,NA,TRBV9,CASSVGDGSNQPQYF,TGTGCCAGCAGCGTAGGGGACGGGAGCAATCAGCCCCAGTACTTC
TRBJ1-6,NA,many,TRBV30,CAWSVRPHLGFVTLWGISPLHF,TGTGCCTGGAGTGTACGTCCCCATTTGGGGTTCGTAACATTGTGGGGTATTTCACCCCTCCACTTT
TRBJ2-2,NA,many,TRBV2,CASSPLPYTGELFF,TGTGCCAGCAGTCCCCTTCCTTACACCGGGGAGCTGTTTTTT
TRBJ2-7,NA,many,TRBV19,CASSIGQLPSYEQYF,TGTGCCAGTAGTATAGGACAGCTCCCATCCTACGAGCAGTACTTC
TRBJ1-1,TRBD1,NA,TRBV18,CASSPGTATTEAFF,TGTGCCAGCTCTCCCGGGACAGCCACCACTGAAGCTTTCTTT
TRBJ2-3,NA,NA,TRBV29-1,CSVGISGTATDTQHF,TGCAGCGTTGGAATTTCCGGGACGGCAACAGATACGCAGCATTTC
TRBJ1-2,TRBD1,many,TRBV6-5,CASSFTGERGYTF,TGTGCCAGCAGTTTTACAGGGGAACGAGGCTACACCTTC
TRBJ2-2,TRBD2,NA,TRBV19,CASSGGSYGELFF,TGTGCCAGTAGCGGGGGGTCGTACGGTGAGCTGTTTTTT
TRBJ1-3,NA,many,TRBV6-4,CASSAQTGNTIYF,TGTGCCAGCAGTGCTCAGACTGGAAACACCATATATTTT
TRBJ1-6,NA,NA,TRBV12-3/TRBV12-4,CASSLKGRASPLHF,TGTGCCAGCAGCCTTAAGGGTAGGGCTTCACCCCTCCACTTT
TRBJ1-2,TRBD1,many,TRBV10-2,CASSEGDRDYGYTF,TGCGCCAGCAGTGAGGGGGACAGGGACTATGGCTACACCTTC
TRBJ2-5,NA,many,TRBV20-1,CSAQGGQETQYF,TGCAGTGCGCAGGGGGGGCAAGAGACCCAGTACTTC
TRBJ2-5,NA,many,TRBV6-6,CASSSPAQQETQYF,TGTGCCAGCAGTTCCCCCGCGCAACAAGAGACCCAGTACTTC
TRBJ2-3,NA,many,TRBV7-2,CASSPDWTDTQYF,TGTGCCAGCAGCCCAGACTGGACAGATACGCAGTATTTT
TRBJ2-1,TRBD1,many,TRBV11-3,CASSSRTGTSYNEQFF,TGTGCCAGCAGCAGTAGGACAGGGACATCCTACAATGAGCAGTTCTTC
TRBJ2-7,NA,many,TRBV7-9,CASSDTKDGYEQYF,TGTGCCAGCAGCGACACAAAGGACGGCTACGAGCAGTACTTC
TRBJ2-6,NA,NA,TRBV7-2,CASSLNRNYGANVLTF,TGTGCCAGCAGCTTAAACAGGAACTATGGGGCCAACGTCCTGACTTTC
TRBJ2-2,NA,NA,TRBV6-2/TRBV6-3,CASSYGLVGELFF,TGTGCCAGCAGTTACGGGCTAGTCGGGGAGCTGTTTTTT
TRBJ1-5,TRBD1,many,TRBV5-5,CASSLVVTGGAGQPQHF,TGTGCCAGCAGCTTGGTCGTGACAGGGGGCGCGGGTCAGCCCCAGCATTTT
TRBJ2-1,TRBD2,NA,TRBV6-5,CASSDRLAATYNEQFF,TGTGCCAGCAGTGACCGACTAGCGGCCACCTACAATGAGCAGTTCTTC